The sequence of this TCR beta chain was determined in a study of cytomegalovirus exposure and HLA in healthy donors. Study outcomes and limitations: Per published accounts, TCR beta sequences correctly predicted the HLA-A and HLA-B alleles of most subjects. Follow-up analysis later connected one missense variant in DCLRE1C with trimming of TCR beta V- and J-genes. Earlier findings revealed that most TCR beta V segments proved productive either about 87% or about 30% of the time.

From germline, CDR1 is SGHRS and CDR2 YFSETQ. The ends lost 2 bases at V and 3 bases at J; junction bases unmatched: 3. The CDR3 runs to 14 residues. Primers for the PCR totalled 60 Vbeta and 13 Jbeta. The method was immunoSEQ multiplex PCR; TCRdb's version includes in-frame clones alone and lacks a portion of them. The sample yields approximately 77,000 clones, roughly four fifths seen once. This clone was recorded a few times. Its target is unknown. Sequencing was carried out using PBMCs. The source is a male donor in good health and CMV-seropositive. The chain couples TRBV5-1 to TRBJ2-7; TRBD1 agrees at 9 bases. CDR3 in DNA: TGCGCCAGCAGCTTACAGGGGGCGAACTACGAGCAGTACTTC. It translates to CASSLQGANYEQYF.